The source of this TCR beta chain is a study of T-cell reconstitution after alpha-beta-depleted transplantation in children. Broader study findings: Approximately two months post-transplant, alpha-beta T cells reportedly originated from several hundred expanded graft clones. Where some patients showed high TCRbeta diversity at day 60, it came from recipient T cells and thymic progenitors that had survived. Once a year had passed after transplant, T-cell counts and diversity came mostly from newly produced T cells.

V was shortened by 1 base and J by 3 bases, with 9 bases between the two germline ends. Germline lookup yields CDR1 SGHRS and CDR2 YFSETQ. This CDR3 spans 14 amino acids. Remarks on this clonotype: The antigen is unknown.

Unique molecular identifiers featured in how the TCRbeta library was prepared. One entry per CDR3 protein results from TCRdb running MiXCR on the PCR reads. This table holds about 200,000 distinct CDR3 sequences, 5.5% to 7% found once. The sample in question was PBMCs, obtained before TCRalphabeta/CD19-depleted stem cell transplant. The chain has TRBV5-1 and TRBJ2-3; the D gene is possibly TRBD2 (5 bases). This clonotype originated in a boy between 2 and 10 years old with acute lymphoblastic leukemia, due to receive a stem cell transplant. Here the CDR3 DNA reads TGCGCCAGCAGCTTGCTGCTAGCAACAGATACGCAGTATTTT. Amino acid sequence: CASSLLLATDTQYF. The entire variable domain, with the rest obtained from reference TRBV5-1 and TRBJ2-3, is as follows: KAGVTQTPRYLIKTRGQQVTLSCSPISGHRSVSWYQQTPGQGLQFLFEYFSETQRNKGNFPGRFSGRQFSNSRSEMNVSTLELGDSALYLCASSLLLATDTQYFGPGTRLTVL.